The 2 T cell receptor beta chains below all came from one sample that was sequenced in a study of shared clonotypes between healthy human individuals (dated by TCRdb to the early 2020s). Library preparation employed the immunoSEQ multiplex PCR assay. TCRdb took over this immuneACCESS table, retaining in-frame rearrangements with V and J assigned. Such tables are incomplete; in checked studies, under half of the missing clones stem from an unresolved V gene, and the remainder is unexplained. This sample has 600,000 to 750,000 clones in its table, and 55% to 75% of those were observed once. Jointly, the top ten make up around 1.7% of the sample. The sequencing sample was made of memory CD4+ T cells sorted from blood. In light of the paper, this sample's cell subset or site label describes: CD45RA-negative fraction. These receptors all stem from a woman aged 25 to 39 in good health.

This sequence joins TRBV6-6 and TRBJ2-3; D unclear. V dropped 6 bases and J dropped 6 bases, with 7 bases sitting between them. The germline V gene encodes CDR1 MNHNY and CDR2 SVGAGI (reference sequence). The CDR3 length is 11 residues. The CDR3 DNA sequence: TGTGCCAGCAGCCCGCGGGATACGCAGTATTTT. Its translation is CASSPRDTQYF.

The V and J genes are TRBV6-1 and TRBJ1-6; 7 nucleotides line up with TRBD1. The CDR3 loop spans 20 amino acids. Germline-derived CDR1 and CDR2 are MNHNS and SASEGT. V gave up 3 bases and J gave up 0 bases; unmatched junction bases: 14. CDR3 region: CASSDQTGARTLSYNSPLHF. In DNA form, the CDR3 reads TGTGCCAGCAGTGACCAAACAGGGGCGCGTACACTCTCCTATAATTCACCCCTCCACTTT.